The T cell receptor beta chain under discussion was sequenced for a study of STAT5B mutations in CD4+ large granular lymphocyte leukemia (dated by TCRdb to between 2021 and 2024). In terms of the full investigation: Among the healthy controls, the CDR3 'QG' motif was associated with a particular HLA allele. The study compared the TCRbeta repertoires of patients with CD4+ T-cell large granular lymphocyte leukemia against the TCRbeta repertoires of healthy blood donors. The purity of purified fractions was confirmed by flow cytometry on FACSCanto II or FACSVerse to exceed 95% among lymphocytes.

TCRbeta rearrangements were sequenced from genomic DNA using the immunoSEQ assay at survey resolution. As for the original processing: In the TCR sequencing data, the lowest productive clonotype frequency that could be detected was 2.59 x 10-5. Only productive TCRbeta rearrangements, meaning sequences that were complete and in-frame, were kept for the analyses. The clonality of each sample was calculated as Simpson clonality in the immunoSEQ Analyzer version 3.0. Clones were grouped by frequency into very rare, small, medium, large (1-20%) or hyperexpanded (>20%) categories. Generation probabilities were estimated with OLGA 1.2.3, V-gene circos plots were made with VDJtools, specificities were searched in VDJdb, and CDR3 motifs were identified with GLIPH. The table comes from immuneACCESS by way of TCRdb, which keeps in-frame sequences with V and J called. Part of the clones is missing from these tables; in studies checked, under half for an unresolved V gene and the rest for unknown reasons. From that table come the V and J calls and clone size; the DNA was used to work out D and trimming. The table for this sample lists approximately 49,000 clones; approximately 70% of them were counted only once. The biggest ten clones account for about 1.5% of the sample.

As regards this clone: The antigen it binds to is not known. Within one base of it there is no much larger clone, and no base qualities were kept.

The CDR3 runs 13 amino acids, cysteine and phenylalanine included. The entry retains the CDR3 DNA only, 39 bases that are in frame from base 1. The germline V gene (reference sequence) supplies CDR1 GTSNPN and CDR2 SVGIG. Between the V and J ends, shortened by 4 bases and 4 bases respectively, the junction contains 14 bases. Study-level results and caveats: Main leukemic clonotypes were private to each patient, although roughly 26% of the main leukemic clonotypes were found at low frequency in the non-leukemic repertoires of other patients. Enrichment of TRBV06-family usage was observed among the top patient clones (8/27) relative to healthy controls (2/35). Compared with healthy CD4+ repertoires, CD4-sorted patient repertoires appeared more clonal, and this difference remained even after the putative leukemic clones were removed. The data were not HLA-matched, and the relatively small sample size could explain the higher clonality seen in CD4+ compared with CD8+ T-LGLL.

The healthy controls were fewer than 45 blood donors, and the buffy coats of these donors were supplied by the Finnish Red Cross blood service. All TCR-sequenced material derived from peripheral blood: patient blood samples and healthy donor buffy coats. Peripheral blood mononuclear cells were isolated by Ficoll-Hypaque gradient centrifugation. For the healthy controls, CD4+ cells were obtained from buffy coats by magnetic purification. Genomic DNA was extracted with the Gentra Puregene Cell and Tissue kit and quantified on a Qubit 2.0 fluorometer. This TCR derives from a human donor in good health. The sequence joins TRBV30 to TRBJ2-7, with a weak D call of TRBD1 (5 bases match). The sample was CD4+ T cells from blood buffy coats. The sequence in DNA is TGTGCCTGGACAGGATGGACAAGATACGAGCAGTACTTC. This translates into CAWTGWTRYEQYF.